Below, 2 T cell receptor beta chains from the same sample are listed, as sequenced in a study of tumor and adjacent non-tumor tissue in lung cancer. TCRbeta libraries were built with three rounds of nested PCR, modified from ARM-PCR. TCRdb redid the calling of the multiplex PCR reads with MiXCR, one entry per CDR3 protein. The table lists 200,000 to 250,000 distinct CDR3 sequences, 60% to 85% of them singletons. No cell sorting was done before RNA was extracted from the tissue. Sequenced input: lung tumor tissue. The receptors shown here come from a man aged 55 to 70 with non-small cell lung cancer.

This clonotype showed up just once. The junction shows a germline mismatch at one end, possibly a read error. The V call is TRBV11-2, the J call TRBJ2-3; D is possibly TRBD2 (6 bases). Germline V lookup: CDR1 SGHAT, CDR2 FQNNGV. The CDR3 sequence is 17 residues long. In DNA, the CDR3 is TGTGACAGCAGCAGAGAGGGGCGGGGCAGGAGCATAGATACGCAGTATTTT. Translation gives CDSSREGRGRSIDTQYF.

As to this clonotype: At one end, the junction sequence differs from germline, possibly due to a read error. The chain joins TRBV13 to TRBJ1-1; D is unclear. CDR1 PRHDT and CDR2 FYEKMQ come from the germline V gene (reference sequence). The CDR3 covers 13 residues. CDR3 sequence reads: CASNLVLNTEAFF. The CDR3 DNA follows: TGTGCCAGCAACTTAGTCCTGAACACTGAAGCTTTCTTT.